Below, 12 T cell receptor beta chains from the same sample are listed, as sequenced in a study of blood T cell repertoires in COVID-19. Only in-frame clones appear in the TCRdb table, and some are missing; sequencing was by immunoSEQ multiplex PCR. This sample has 250,000 to 400,000 clones, with 90% found just once. The sequenced sample was PBMCs or T cells enriched from blood (not recorded which). The source is a man in his sixties who had recovered from COVID-19.

The V and J genes are TRBV12-3 or TRBV12-4 and TRBJ1-2; the match to TRBD1 covers 7 bases. The CDR3 runs to 13 residues. The junction had 8 bases not matched to a gene; V was cut back by 11 bases and J by 2 bases. For the CDR3, the DNA is TGTGCCCTAGAAGACAGGGCAAACTATGGCTACACCTTC. This translates into CALEDRANYGYTF.

The rearrangement links TRBV4-3 to TRBJ1-3, with 8 bases fitting TRBD1. V shed 0 bases, J shed 2 bases, and the junction held 12 bases outside the gene matches. CDR1 LGHNA and CDR2 YSLEER come from the germline V gene. The CDR3 is made up of 19 amino acids. CDR3 sequence: CASSQDPRQGSIPGNTIYF. Written as DNA, the CDR3 is TGCGCCAGCAGCCAAGATCCCCGACAGGGGTCAATTCCTGGAAACACCATATATTTT.

The chain combines TRBV7-9 with TRBJ1-3, with a weak D call TRBD1 (5 bases). The germline V gene has CDR1 SEHNR and CDR2 FQNEAQ (reference sequence). CDR3 length: 14 amino acids. The ends were cut back, 4 bases at V and 4 bases at J, with 11 bases in the middle. DNA of the CDR3: TGTGCCAGCAGCTATGGCAGGGTGGGAAACACCATATATTTT. Residues: CASSYGRVGNTIYF.

This sequence joins TRBV7-9 and TRBJ2-1; 13 positions match TRBD2. Germline assignment: CDR1 SEHNR and CDR2 FQNEAQ (reference sequence). The CDR3 length is 15 residues. The junction had 2 bases not matched to a gene; V was cut back by 1 base and J by 8 bases. The CDR3, as DNA: TGTGCCAGCAGCTTAGGACTAGCGGGGGGCTATGAGCAGTTCTTC. Translated, it gives CASSLGLAGGYEQFF.

The J gene is TRBJ2-7, the V gene TRBV6-5, with D possibly TRBD2 on 6 matching bases. Germline assignment: CDR1 MNHEY and CDR2 SVGAGI. The CDR3 contains 14 residues. Trimming took 5 bases from V and 4 from J, leaving 15 bases between them. CDR3 sequence (DNA): TGTGCCAGCAGTCAACAACACGGACTATACGAGCAGTACTTC. This translates into CASSQQHGLYEQYF.

The rearrangement uses TRBV9 and TRBJ2-1; D perhaps matches TRBD1 (6 bases). The CDR3 runs 13 residues. Germline V gene sequence: CDR1 SGDLS, CDR2 YYNGEE. V shed 4 bases and J shed 10 bases, with 15 bases lying between them. DNA of the CDR3: TGTGCCAGCAGCCAACCAGGGGTGCGAGAGCAGTTCTTC. It encodes CASSQPGVREQFF. The whole variable domain, remainder taken from reference TRBV9 and TRBJ2-1, is DSGVTQTPKHLITATGQRVTLRCSPRSGDLSVYWYQQSLDQGLQFLIQYYNGEERAKGNILERFSAQQFPDLHSELNLSSLELGDSALYFCASSQPGVREQFFGPGTRLTVL.

The rearrangement links TRBV6-5 to TRBJ1-1, with 8 bases aligning to TRBD1. Trimming took 2 bases from V and 6 from J; bases not matched to a gene: 8. The germline gives CDR1 MNHEY, CDR2 SVGAGI. This CDR3 region has 15 residues. DNA for the CDR3: TGTGCCAGCAGTTACATGCAGGGGGCTTTTTCTGAAGCTTTCTTT. It yields the protein CASSYMQGAFSEAFF.

Notes on this clone: Its ends do not fully match the called genes, so a read error is possible. The chain is built from TRBV30 and TRBJ1-6, with D unresolved. The germline gives CDR1 GTSNPN, CDR2 SVGIG (reference sequence). This CDR3 has 13 residues. The CDR3 region is CARRVGVDSPLHF. The CDR3 DNA reads TGTGCCCGGAGGGTCGGGGTGGATTCACCCCTCCACTTT.

The chain uses TRBV7-8 and TRBJ2-7; 7 bases agree with TRBD1. The CDR3 length is 12 residues. Unmatched junction bases numbered 8, after V lost 5 bases and J lost 10 bases. Per the germline V gene, CDR1 is SGHVS and CDR2 is FQNEAQ. The CDR3 sequence is CASSQRQGSQYF. Written as DNA, the CDR3 is TGTGCCAGCAGCCAACGACAGGGATCACAGTACTTC.

V is TRBV2 and J is TRBJ2-2; D may be TRBD2 (7 bases). Germline V gene lookup returns CDR1 SNHLY and CDR2 FYNNEI. The CDR3 contains 15 residues. The V gene lost 7 bases and the J gene lost 5 bases, with 17 bases spanning the gap. CDR3 nucleotides: TGTGCCAGCACCGTGGTGGCGGGGGCAACCGGGGAGCTGTTTTTT. The encoded protein is CASTVVAGATGELFF.

A remark on this clone: The same CDR3 also results from other DNA sequences found in this sample. The chain links TRBV4-1 to TRBJ1-1, with TRBD1 as a possible D gene (5 bases). The germline V and J ends were trimmed by 1 base and 3 bases, with 9 bases remaining between them. CDR3 size: 14 residues. The germline V gene has CDR1 MGHRA and CDR2 YSYEKL. The CDR3 loop is CASSQVQGDTEAFF. CDR3 in DNA: TGCGCCAGCAGCCAAGTCCAGGGTGACACTGAAGCTTTCTTT.

The V and J genes are TRBV9 and TRBJ2-5, with 9 nucleotides matching TRBD2. This CDR3 contains 15 residues. CDR1 SGDLS and CDR2 YYNGEE come from the germline V gene. J gave up 2 bases and V 3 bases, and 5 bases lay outside the gene matches. CDR3 residues: CASSALAGEQETQYF. The DNA for the CDR3 is TGTGCCAGCAGCGCACTAGCGGGCGAACAAGAGACCCAGTACTTC.